The rows below give T cell receptor beta chains drawn from one sample of a study of T cell responses to AZD1222 COVID-19 vaccine. TCRdb's copy holds only in-frame clones and misses some; the assay was immunoSEQ multiplex PCR. Found here are 150,000 to 200,000 clones, under 95% of them singletons; the top ten hold roughly 0.99%. Material: peripheral blood, obtained on day 0 of AZD1222 vaccination. These receptors were collected from an adult in good health. Both conserved end residues are part of each CDR3. Fields, in order: D gene, J gene, V gene, clone size, CDR3 DNA, CDR3 protein. D genes are given only for firm matches. A row's size may be missing; if present it is once, few, many or a size class.

NA,TRBJ2-1,TRBV18,once,TGTGCCAGCTCACCGGGTGGGAGCCCCTACAATGAGCAGTTCTTC,CASSPGGSPYNEQFF
TRBD2,TRBJ2-5,TRBV6-2/TRBV6-3,NA,TGTGCCAGCAGTTATGCCCTTAGACTAGCGGAGCAAGGGACCCAGTACTTC,CASSYALRLAEQGTQYF
NA,TRBJ2-1,TRBV21-1,NA,TGTGCCAGCACCGGACAGGTTTCTGCCTCCTACAATGAGCAGTTCTTC,CASTGQVSASYNEQFF
NA,TRBJ1-6,TRBV4-3,NA,TGCGCCAGCAGCCAATGGGCGGGAAATTCACCCCTCCACTTT,CASSQWAGNSPLHF
NA,TRBJ1-2,TRBV2,NA,TGTGCCAGCAGGGCGGGGACACTAGGAGGCTACACCTTC,CASRAGTLGGYTF
NA,TRBJ1-2,TRBV20-1,NA,TGCAGTGCTAGAGACCCTTCTGGCTACACCTTC,CSARDPSGYTF
NA,TRBJ1-3,TRBV7-2,NA,TGTGCCAGCAGCTTAGGACAGCCTGACTCTGGAAACACCATATATTTT,CASSLGQPDSGNTIYF
TRBD1,TRBJ1-3,TRBV10-3,NA,TGTGCCATCAGTGACAGGGGGGACTCTGGAAACACCATATATTTT,CAISDRGDSGNTIYF
TRBD1,TRBJ2-5,TRBV29-1,once,TGCAGCGTTGAAGAAGGGGGCGGAGAGACCCAGTACTTC,CSVEEGGGETQYF
TRBD1,TRBJ2-2,TRBV24-1,NA,TGTGCCACCAGTGAACACCCGGGACAGGGGTCCGGGGAGCTGTTTTTT,CATSEHPGQGSGELFF
NA,TRBJ2-1,TRBV4-2,NA,TGTGCCAGCAGCCAGCCACTAGCTATGGGTCACAATGAGCAGTTCTTC,CASSQPLAMGHNEQFF
NA,TRBJ1-6,TRBV7-9,NA,TGTGCCAGCAGCTCCACGTCGAATAATTCACCCCTCCACTTT,CASSSTSNNSPLHF
TRBD1,TRBJ2-7,TRBV18,NA,TGTGCCAGCTCACGGACAGGGGGAGTTAACGAGCAGTACTTC,CASSRTGGVNEQYF
TRBD2,TRBJ2-5,TRBV4-3,once,TGCGCCAGCAGCCAGGCGCTAGCGGGGCTGGGAGAGACCCAGTACTTC,CASSQALAGLGETQYF
TRBD1,TRBJ1-1,TRBV6-4,NA,TGTGCCAGCACTGGGGGGGACAGTGAAGCTTTCTTT,CASTGGDSEAFF
NA,TRBJ1-5,TRBV12-5,NA,TGTGCTAGTGGTCTGGGGGTGTATCAGCCCCAGCATTTT,CASGLGVYQPQHF
NA,TRBJ1-5,TRBV19,NA,TGTGCCAGTACGGATTATAGCAATCAGCCCCAGCATTTT,CASTDYSNQPQHF
NA,TRBJ2-5,TRBV28,NA,TGTGCCAGCAGTTTGCAGGGCGAGGGTTATAGGACCCAGTACTTC,CASSLQGEGYRTQYF
NA,TRBJ2-5,TRBV19,NA,TGTGCCAGTAGTACTACTAGGACTCAAGAGACCCAGTACTTC,CASSTTRTQETQYF